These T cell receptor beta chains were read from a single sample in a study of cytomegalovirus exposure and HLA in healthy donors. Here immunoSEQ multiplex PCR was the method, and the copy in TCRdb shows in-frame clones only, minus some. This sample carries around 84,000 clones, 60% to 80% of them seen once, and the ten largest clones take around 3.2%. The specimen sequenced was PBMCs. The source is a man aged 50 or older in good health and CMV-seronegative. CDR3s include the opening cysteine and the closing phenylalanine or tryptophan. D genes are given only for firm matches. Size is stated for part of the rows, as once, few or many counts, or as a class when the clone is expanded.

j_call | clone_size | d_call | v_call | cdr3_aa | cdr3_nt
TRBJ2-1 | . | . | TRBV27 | CASSLGRTVPYNEQFF | TGTGCCAGCAGTTTGGGTAGGACAGTCCCCTACAATGAGCAGTTCTTC
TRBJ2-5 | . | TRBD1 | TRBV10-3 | CAITLGQGTQQYF | TGTGCCATCACCTTGGGACAGGGGACCCAGCAGTACTTC
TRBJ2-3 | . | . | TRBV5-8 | CASSLAFWTSTDTQYF | TGTGCCAGCAGCTTGGCCTTCTGGACTAGCACAGATACGCAGTATTTT
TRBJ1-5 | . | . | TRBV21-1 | CASSKARGQGLVSNQPQHF | TGTGCCAGCAGCAAAGCTCGGGGACAGGGTTTGGTCAGCAATCAGCCCCAGCATTTT
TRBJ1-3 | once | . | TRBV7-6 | CASSLGAGSGNTIYF | TGTGCCAGCAGCTTAGGGGCGGGATCTGGAAACACCATATATTTT
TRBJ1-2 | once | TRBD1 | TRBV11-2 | CASSPWTGGPNYGYTF | TGTGCCAGCAGCCCCTGGACAGGAGGGCCTAACTATGGCTACACCTTC
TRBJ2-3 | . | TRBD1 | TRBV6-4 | CASASTGIGDTQYF | TGTGCCAGCGCCTCGACAGGGATTGGAGATACGCAGTATTTT
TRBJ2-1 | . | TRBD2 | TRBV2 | CARTSGEVYNEQFF | TGTGCCAGAACCAGCGGGGAGGTCTACAATGAGCAGTTCTTC
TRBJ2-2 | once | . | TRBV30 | CAWSVNRINTGELFF | TGTGCCTGGAGTGTGAACAGGATCAACACCGGGGAGCTGTTTTTT
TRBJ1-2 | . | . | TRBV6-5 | CASKNFYGYTF | TGTGCCAGCAAGAACTTCTATGGCTACACCTTC
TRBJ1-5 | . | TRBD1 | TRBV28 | CATSAGTANQPQHF | TGTGCCACTTCCGCCGGGACAGCCAATCAGCCCCAGCATTTT
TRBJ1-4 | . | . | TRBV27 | CASSFGGERKLFF | TGTGCCAGCAGTTTCGGGGGAGAGAGAAAACTGTTTTTT
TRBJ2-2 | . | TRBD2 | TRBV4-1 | CASSQSSGGGTGELFF | TGCGCCAGCAGCCAGTCTAGCGGGGGGGGGACCGGGGAGCTGTTTTTT
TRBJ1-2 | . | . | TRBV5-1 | CASSSAGNYGYTF | TGCGCCAGCAGCTCGGCGGGTAACTATGGCTACACCTTC
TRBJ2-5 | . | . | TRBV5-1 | CASSRNSLQETQYF | TGCGCCAGCAGCAGGAACAGCCTCCAGGAGACCCAGTACTTC
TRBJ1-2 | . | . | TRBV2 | CASSSSDSLYGYTF | TGTGCCAGCAGCTCTTCCGACAGTCTCTATGGCTACACCTTC
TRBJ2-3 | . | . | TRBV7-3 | CASSLNLAGTDTQYF | TGTGCCAGCAGCTTAAACTTAGCGGGCACAGATACGCAGTATTTT
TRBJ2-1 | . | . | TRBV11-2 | CASSLGRDSSYNEQFF | TGTGCCAGCAGCTTAGGGCGGGACAGCTCCTACAATGAGCAGTTCTTC
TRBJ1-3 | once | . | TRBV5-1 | CASSADKAIYF | TGCGCCAGCAGCGCGGACAAGGCCATATATTTT
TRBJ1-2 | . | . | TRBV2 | CASSGRVSNYGYTF | TGTGCCAGCAGCGGCAGGGTATCTAACTATGGCTACACCTTC
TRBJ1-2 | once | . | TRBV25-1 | CASSAQFYGYTF | TGTGCCAGCAGTGCACAATTCTATGGCTACACCTTC
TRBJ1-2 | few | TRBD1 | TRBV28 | CASSSTGGFYGYTF | TGTGCCAGCAGCTCGACAGGGGGATTCTATGGCTACACCTTC
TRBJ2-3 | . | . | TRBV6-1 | CASRMTRPTDTQYF | TGTGCCAGCAGGATGACTAGACCCACAGATACGCAGTATTTT
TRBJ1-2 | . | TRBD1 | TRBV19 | CASRRTGVVYGYTF | TGTGCCAGTCGAAGAACAGGGGTGGTCTATGGCTACACCTTC
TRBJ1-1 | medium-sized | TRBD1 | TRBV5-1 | CASRRTGGMNTEAFF | TGCGCCAGCAGGCGGACAGGGGGGATGAACACTGAAGCTTTCTTT
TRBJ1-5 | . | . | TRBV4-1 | CASSQGGLGQPQHF | TGCGCCAGCAGCCAAGGTGGACTCGGGCAGCCCCAGCATTTT
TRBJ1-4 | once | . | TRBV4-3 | CASSQGQQGPLNEKLFF | TGCGCCAGCAGCCAAGGACAACAGGGCCCCCTGAATGAAAAACTGTTTTTT
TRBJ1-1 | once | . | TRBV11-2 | CASSLDERLGYEAFF | TGTGCCAGCAGCTTAGATGAAAGGCTAGGTTATGAAGCTTTCTTT
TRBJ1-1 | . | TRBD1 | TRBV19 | CARHKTGGGKTTEAFF | TGTGCCCGACACAAGACAGGGGGCGGGAAGACCACTGAAGCTTTCTTT
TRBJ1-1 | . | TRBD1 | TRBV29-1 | CSVLTGVSTEAFF | TGCAGCGTTCTAACAGGGGTGAGCACTGAAGCTTTCTTT
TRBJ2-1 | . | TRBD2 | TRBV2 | CASSGDYQDEQFF | TGTGCCAGCAGTGGGGACTACCAAGATGAGCAGTTCTTC
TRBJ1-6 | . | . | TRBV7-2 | CASSPRRAAPNSPLHF | TGTGCCAGCAGCCCCCGGAGGGCGGCTCCAAATTCACCCCTCCACTTT
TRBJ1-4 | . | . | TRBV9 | CASSPTQGLGEKLFF | TGTGCCAGCAGCCCCACACAGGGTTTGGGTGAAAAACTGTTTTTT
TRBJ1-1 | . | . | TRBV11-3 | CASSLTPGAVNGEAFF | TGTGCCAGCAGCTTAACTCCAGGGGCCGTAAACGGTGAAGCTTTCTTT
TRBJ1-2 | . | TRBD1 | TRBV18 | CASSPDRGKGYGYTF | TGTGCCAGCTCACCGGACAGGGGAAAGGGATATGGCTACACCTTC
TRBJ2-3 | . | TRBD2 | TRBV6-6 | CASRTGLAGSDTQYF | TGTGCCAGCAGGACGGGACTAGCGGGGTCAGATACGCAGTATTTT
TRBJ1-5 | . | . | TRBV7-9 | CASSRDTSNQPQHF | TGTGCCAGCAGCCGGGACACAAGCAATCAGCCCCAGCATTTT
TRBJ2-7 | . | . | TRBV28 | CATLGPNSYEQYF | TGTGCCACCCTGGGGCCGAACTCCTACGAGCAGTACTTC
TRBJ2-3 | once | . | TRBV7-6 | CASSLAGASTDTQYF | TGTGCCAGCAGCTTAGCAGGGGCGAGCACAGATACGCAGTATTTT